These 8 T cell receptor beta chains originate from one sample sequenced in a study of cytomegalovirus exposure and HLA in healthy donors. 13 Jbeta primers and 60 Vbeta primers were used for the PCR. Sequenced by immunoSEQ multiplex PCR; TCRdb stores in-frame clones only, minus some. The sample lists approximately 130,000 clones, about 85% seen once, with around 1.7% in the top ten. Sequencing was performed on PBMCs. These receptors all stem from a boy under 18 in good health and CMV-seronegative.

The CDR3 DNA reads TGTGCCAGCAGCTTGGATCTAGCGGAGGAGACCCAGTACTTC. Translating it yields CASSLDLAEETQYF. The chain couples TRBV5-4 to TRBJ2-5; 7 nucleotides agree with TRBD2. Unmatched junction bases numbered 4, after V lost 0 bases and J lost 5 bases. The CDR3 length is 14 residues. Germline CDR1 SGHNT, CDR2 YYREEE (reference sequence).

This clone was detected once. The chain recombines TRBV25-1 with TRBJ2-3; D gene uncertain. V lost 1 base, J lost 0 bases, and 11 bases lay in between. CDR3 size: 16 residues. Germline V gene data show CDR1 as MGHDK and CDR2 as SYGVNS. The CDR3 DNA is TGTGCCAGCAGTGAATTAACGGGTCCGAGCACAGATACGCAGTATTTT. Amino acid sequence: CASSELTGPSTDTQYF.

For the CDR3, the DNA is TGTGCCAGCAGCGCGATAAGTGGGGGGTCGGGGTCGGGAGGCTACACCTTC. Its translation: CASSAISGGSGSGGYTF. This chain joins TRBV9 and TRBJ1-2; perhaps TRBD1 as D (5 bases). CDR1 and CDR2 from the germline V gene are SGDLS and YYNGEE. The CDR3 consists of 17 residues. Trimming took off 3 bases at V and 8 bases at J, with 26 bases between the two ends.

This clone is a singleton in its sample. V and J are TRBV5-4 and TRBJ1-3; a weak D match, TRBD1 (6 bases). V shed 3 bases and J shed 4 bases, with 14 bases lying between them. The CDR3 consists of 15 residues. The germline gives CDR1 SGHNT, CDR2 YYREEE (reference sequence). The chain's CDR3 is CASSSGGGPGNTIYF. CDR3 sequence (DNA): TGTGCCAGCAGCTCCGGCGGGGGGCCAGGAAACACCATATATTTT.

This chain uses TRBV7-9 with TRBJ2-7, with TRBD1 identical over 10 bases. CDR3 length: 14 amino acids. CDR1 and CDR2 (germline): SEHNR, FQNEAQ (reference sequence). Trimming at V came to 5 bases and at J to 7 bases, leaving 8 bases not matched to a gene. The CDR3 coding sequence is TGTGCCAGCAGCCCGCGACAGGGGGCGGAGGAGCAGTACTTC. Protein product: CASSPRQGAEEQYF.

The genes are TRBV28 and TRBJ2-2; perhaps TRBD2 as D (5 bases). With 3 bases removed from V and 6 bases from J, the gap between germline ends came to 11 bases. CDR3 length: 14 residues. In germline, CDR1 is MDHEN, CDR2 SYDVKM. The CDR3 DNA reads TGTGCCAGCAGTTTGAGGGAGCCGCCCGGGGAGCTGTTTTTT. Residues: CASSLREPPGELFF.

The V gene is TRBV9, the J gene TRBJ2-4; TRBD1 matches 8 bases. The ends lost 4 bases at V and 7 bases at J; junction bases unmatched: 10. The CDR3 is 15 residues long. Germline V gene lookup returns CDR1 SGDLS and CDR2 YYNGEE. This CDR3 is CASSRLTGDRNIQYF. The CDR3 DNA sequence: TGTGCCAGCAGCCGCTTGACAGGGGATAGGAACATTCAGTACTTC.

The chain combines TRBV6-6 with TRBJ1-5; D possibly corresponds to TRBD1 (6 bases). CDR1 and CDR2 (germline): MNHNY, SVGAGI (reference sequence). Trimming stripped 5 bases from V and 3 bases from J, with 14 bases between. The CDR3 is made up of 15 amino acids. CDR3 nucleotides: TGTGCCAGCAGTAGGGACACAAACTACAATCAGCCCCAGCATTTT. Translated, it gives CASSRDTNYNQPQHF.